This TCR beta chain was captured in a study of OX40 agonist ivuxolimab in advanced cancers. Study results and limitations: Low levels of normalized T-cell clonal expansion also appeared in some nonresponders. Among T cells, CD8+ cells averaged more expanded clones than CD4+ cells. Clonal expansion from baseline to week 6 occurred in both CD4+ and CD8+ T cells.

Germline CDR1 reads SGHVS; CDR2 reads FNYEAQ. The CDR3 runs to 13 residues. Trimming took off 6 bases at V and 6 bases at J, with 11 bases between the two ends. Points on this clone: Its target is not known.

This table comes from immunoSEQ multiplex PCR, and its TCRdb copy is limited to in-frame clones, with some not included. The repertoire holds about 22,000 clones, with 80% to 90% as singletons. Material: CD4+ or CD8+ T cells sorted from blood, obtained in a trial of the OX40 agonist ivuxolimab. The clonotype comes from an adult with an advanced solid tumor such as melanoma, head and neck, liver or kidney cancer. The chain uses TRBV7-6 and TRBJ2-2; D is undetermined. CDR3 residues: CASSPWVPGELFF. The CDR3 DNA sequence: TGTGCCAGCAGTCCCTGGGTCCCCGGGGAGCTGTTTTTT. Supplemented by reference TRBV7-6 and TRBJ2-2, the full variable domain reads GAGVSQSPRYKVTKRGQDVALRCDPISGHVSLYWYRQALGQGPEFLTYFNYEAQQDKSGLPNDRFSAERPEGSISTLTIQRTEQRDSAMYRCASSPWVPGELFFGEGSRLTVL.